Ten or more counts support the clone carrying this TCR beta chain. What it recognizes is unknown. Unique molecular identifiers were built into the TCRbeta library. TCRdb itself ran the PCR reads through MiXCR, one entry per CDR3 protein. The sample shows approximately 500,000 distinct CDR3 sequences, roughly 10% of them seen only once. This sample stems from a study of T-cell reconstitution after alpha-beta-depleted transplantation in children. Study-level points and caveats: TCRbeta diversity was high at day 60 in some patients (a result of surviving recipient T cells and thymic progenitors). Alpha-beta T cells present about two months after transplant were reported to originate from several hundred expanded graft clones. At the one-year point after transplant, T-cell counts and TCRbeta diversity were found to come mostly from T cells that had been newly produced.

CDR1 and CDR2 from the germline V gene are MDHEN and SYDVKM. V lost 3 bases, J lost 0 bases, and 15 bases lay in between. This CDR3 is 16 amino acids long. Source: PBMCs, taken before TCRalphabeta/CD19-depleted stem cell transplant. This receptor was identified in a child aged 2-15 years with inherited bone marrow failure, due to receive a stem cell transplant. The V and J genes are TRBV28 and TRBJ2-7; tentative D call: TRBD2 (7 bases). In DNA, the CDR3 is TGTGCCAGCAGTTTCGTGGGGGGGGGCCCCTCCTACGAGCAGTACTTC. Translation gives CASSFVGGGPSYEQYF.